This is a list of T cell receptor beta chains from one sample in a study of human T cells and chemical hapten exposure. TCRdb used MiXCR to reprocess the RACE reads, holding one entry per CDR3 protein. The table lists approximately 84,000 distinct CDR3 sequences, 9.5% to 13% of them singletons. The sample in question was whole blood, obtained in connection with sensitization to the hapten diphenylcyclopropenone (DPC). These receptors all come from a woman aged 25 to 39 with alopecia areata. Some clones in this sample may be carry-over from other donors' samples. Each CDR3 is given with its conserved first and last residue. The order of the fields is V gene, D gene, J gene, clone size, CDR3 protein, CDR3 DNA. D genes are given only for firm matches. A row's size may be missing; if present it is once, few, many or a size class.

V gene: TRBV7-2
D gene: TRBD2
J gene: TRBJ2-7
clone size: many
CDR3 protein: CASSPRTSSYEQYF
CDR3 DNA: TGTGCCAGCAGCCCACGGACTAGCTCCTACGAGCAGTACTTC

V gene: TRBV6-2/TRBV6-3
D gene: .
J gene: TRBJ1-1
clone size: .
CDR3 protein: CASSPTANTEAFF
CDR3 DNA: TGTGCCAGCAGTCCTACAGCGAACACTGAAGCTTTCTTT

V gene: TRBV18
D gene: .
J gene: TRBJ2-2
clone size: .
CDR3 protein: CASSPSSGQGELFF
CDR3 DNA: TGTGCCAGCTCACCGTCAAGCGGGCAGGGGGAGCTGTTTTTT

V gene: TRBV29-1
D gene: TRBD1
J gene: TRBJ1-1
clone size: .
CDR3 protein: CSVTGTAEAFF
CDR3 DNA: TGCAGCGTGACAGGGACGGCTGAAGCTTTCTTT

V gene: TRBV28
D gene: .
J gene: TRBJ2-5
clone size: few
CDR3 protein: CASRRGGKTQYF
CDR3 DNA: TGTGCCAGCAGGCGGGGAGGAAAGACCCAGTACTTC

V gene: TRBV14
D gene: .
J gene: TRBJ2-1
clone size: many
CDR3 protein: CASSPERIRNNEQFF
CDR3 DNA: TGTGCCAGCAGCCCTGAACGGATTAGAAACAATGAGCAGTTCTTC

V gene: TRBV18
D gene: TRBD1
J gene: TRBJ1-6
clone size: few
CDR3 protein: CASSPGDSPNSPLHF
CDR3 DNA: TGTGCCAGCTCACCAGGGGACAGCCCTAATTCACCCCTCCACTTT

V gene: TRBV19
D gene: .
J gene: TRBJ2-1
clone size: many
CDR3 protein: CASERVGEQFF
CDR3 DNA: TGTGCCAGTGAAAGAGTGGGTGAGCAGTTCTTC

V gene: TRBV10-3
D gene: .
J gene: TRBJ1-6
clone size: many
CDR3 protein: CATAKESSYNSPLHF
CDR3 DNA: TGTGCCACCGCCAAAGAGAGCTCCTATAATTCACCCCTCCACTTT

V gene: TRBV7-7
D gene: TRBD1
J gene: TRBJ2-1
clone size: many
CDR3 protein: CASSFGQGGDEQFF
CDR3 DNA: TGTGCCAGCAGCTTTGGACAGGGGGGGGATGAGCAGTTCTTC

V gene: TRBV20-1
D gene: .
J gene: TRBJ1-6
clone size: many
CDR3 protein: CSAKQGPYNSPLHF
CDR3 DNA: TGCAGTGCTAAACAGGGACCCTATAATTCACCCCTCCACTTT

V gene: TRBV28
D gene: .
J gene: TRBJ2-7
clone size: few
CDR3 protein: CASSLIDYEQYF
CDR3 DNA: TGTGCCAGCAGTTTAATAGATTACGAGCAGTACTTC

V gene: TRBV5-1
D gene: TRBD1
J gene: TRBJ1-2
clone size: few
CDR3 protein: CASSLDAGGGYTF
CDR3 DNA: TGCGCCAGCAGCTTGGATGCAGGGGGCGGCTACACCTTC

V gene: TRBV28
D gene: TRBD2
J gene: TRBJ2-7
clone size: many
CDR3 protein: CASSRGTSGRAWEQYF
CDR3 DNA: TGTGCCAGCAGTCGAGGGACTAGCGGGAGGGCCTGGGAGCAGTACTTC

V gene: TRBV15
D gene: .
J gene: TRBJ1-1
clone size: few
CDR3 protein: CATSRAQGGTEAFF
CDR3 DNA: TGTGCCACCAGCAGAGCGCAGGGTGGGACTGAAGCTTTCTTT

V gene: TRBV12-3/TRBV12-4
D gene: .
J gene: TRBJ2-2
clone size: few
CDR3 protein: CASSLSSSHGDTGELFF
CDR3 DNA: TGTGCCAGCAGTTTATCCAGCTCCCATGGGGATACCGGGGAGCTGTTTTTT

V gene: TRBV5-6
D gene: TRBD2
J gene: TRBJ2-1
clone size: few
CDR3 protein: CASSFRSRGRASDEQFF
CDR3 DNA: TGTGCCAGCAGCTTCCGATCTCGCGGGAGGGCGAGTGATGAGCAGTTCTTC

V gene: TRBV7-6
D gene: TRBD1
J gene: TRBJ1-1
clone size: many
CDR3 protein: CASSEQGARGTEAFF
CDR3 DNA: TGTGCCAGCAGCGAACAGGGGGCGCGAGGCACTGAAGCTTTCTTT

V gene: TRBV9
D gene: .
J gene: TRBJ1-4
clone size: .
CDR3 protein: CASSGTEYNEKLFF
CDR3 DNA: TGTGCCAGCAGCGGTACAGAATATAATGAAAAACTGTTTTTT

V gene: TRBV6-2/TRBV6-3
D gene: .
J gene: TRBJ1-1
clone size: .
CDR3 protein: CASSLFYPGEAFF
CDR3 DNA: TGTGCCAGCAGTTTGTTTTACCCAGGGGAAGCTTTCTTT

V gene: TRBV4-3
D gene: .
J gene: TRBJ2-7
clone size: many
CDR3 protein: CASSQELQTAYEQYF
CDR3 DNA: TGCGCCAGCAGCCAAGAACTCCAAACAGCCTACGAGCAGTACTTC

V gene: TRBV28
D gene: TRBD1
J gene: TRBJ2-7
clone size: .
CDR3 protein: CASTSDRVEQYF
CDR3 DNA: TGTGCCAGCACCTCGGACAGGGTCGAGCAGTACTTC

V gene: TRBV7-2
D gene: TRBD2
J gene: TRBJ2-1
clone size: many
CDR3 protein: CASSLGLAGEQFF
CDR3 DNA: TGTGCCAGCAGCTTGGGACTAGCGGGTGAGCAGTTCTTC

V gene: TRBV12-3/TRBV12-4
D gene: .
J gene: TRBJ2-5
clone size: .
CDR3 protein: CASSPGPRETQYF
CDR3 DNA: TGTGCCAGCAGCCCGGGCCCACGGGAGACCCAGTACTTC

V gene: TRBV28
D gene: TRBD1
J gene: TRBJ1-2
clone size: few
CDR3 protein: CASSLGGQGNYGYTF
CDR3 DNA: TGTGCCAGCAGTTTAGGGGGACAGGGAAACTATGGCTACACCTTC

V gene: TRBV7-2
D gene: .
J gene: TRBJ1-5
clone size: .
CDR3 protein: CASSLGPSNQPQHF
CDR3 DNA: TGTGCCAGCAGCTTAGGACCGAGTAATCAGCCCCAGCATTTT

V gene: TRBV3-1
D gene: .
J gene: TRBJ2-3
clone size: many
CDR3 protein: CASSQGGDTQYF
CDR3 DNA: TGTGCCAGCAGCCAAGGTGGAGATACGCAGTATTTT

V gene: TRBV28
D gene: .
J gene: TRBJ2-7
clone size: few
CDR3 protein: CASTSGGKFSEQYF
CDR3 DNA: TGTGCCAGCACCTCCGGAGGGAAGTTTTCCGAGCAGTACTTC

V gene: TRBV27
D gene: .
J gene: TRBJ1-5
clone size: many
CDR3 protein: CASSPHNQPQHF
CDR3 DNA: TGTGCCAGCAGTCCCCACAATCAGCCCCAGCATTTT

V gene: TRBV6-2/TRBV6-3
D gene: .
J gene: TRBJ2-7
clone size: .
CDR3 protein: CASSYSGSSYEQYF
CDR3 DNA: TGTGCCAGCAGTTACTCTGGAAGTTCCTACGAGCAGTACTTC

V gene: TRBV6-2/TRBV6-3
D gene: .
J gene: TRBJ2-7
clone size: .
CDR3 protein: CASRPRTYEQYF
CDR3 DNA: TGTGCCAGCAGACCCAGGACCTACGAGCAGTACTTC

V gene: TRBV6-5
D gene: .
J gene: TRBJ2-5
clone size: many
CDR3 protein: CASTPDSFGTQYF
CDR3 DNA: TGTGCCAGCACCCCCGACAGTTTTGGGACCCAGTACTTC

V gene: TRBV12-5
D gene: .
J gene: TRBJ2-2
clone size: few
CDR3 protein: CASGLNTGELFF
CDR3 DNA: TGTGCTAGTGGTTTGAACACCGGGGAGCTGTTTTTT

V gene: TRBV28
D gene: TRBD1
J gene: TRBJ2-3
clone size: medium-sized
CDR3 protein: CASSLQQGGHNTDTQYF
CDR3 DNA: TGTGCCAGCAGTTTACAACAAGGGGGCCACAACACAGATACGCAGTATTTT

V gene: TRBV12-3/TRBV12-4
D gene: .
J gene: TRBJ1-5
clone size: many
CDR3 protein: CASSLGFGQPQHF
CDR3 DNA: TGTGCCAGCAGTTTGGGCTTCGGTCAGCCCCAGCATTTT

V gene: TRBV7-2
D gene: .
J gene: TRBJ2-1
clone size: .
CDR3 protein: CASRDPPRWFF
CDR3 DNA: TGTGCCAGCAGAGACCCACCCAGATGGTTCTTC

V gene: TRBV2
D gene: .
J gene: TRBJ2-1
clone size: many
CDR3 protein: CASRGYNEQFF
CDR3 DNA: TGTGCCAGCAGAGGGTACAATGAGCAGTTCTTC

V gene: TRBV29-1
D gene: TRBD1
J gene: TRBJ2-7
clone size: few
CDR3 protein: CSVPGMRQGAREQYF
CDR3 DNA: TGCAGCGTCCCCGGCATGCGGCAGGGGGCTCGCGAGCAGTACTTC

V gene: TRBV5-4
D gene: TRBD1
J gene: TRBJ1-2
clone size: many
CDR3 protein: CASSPITSTGSGYTF
CDR3 DNA: TGTGCCAGCAGCCCCATCACCTCGACAGGGTCTGGCTACACCTTC

V gene: TRBV4-1
D gene: .
J gene: TRBJ2-3
clone size: .
CDR3 protein: CASTRTENTDTQYF
CDR3 DNA: TGCGCCAGCACCCGGACAGAAAACACAGATACGCAGTATTTT

V gene: TRBV7-9
D gene: .
J gene: TRBJ1-5
clone size: many
CDR3 protein: CASSLEAANQPQHF
CDR3 DNA: TGTGCCAGCAGCTTAGAGGCCGCTAATCAGCCCCAGCATTTT

V gene: TRBV11-3
D gene: .
J gene: TRBJ2-6
clone size: few
CDR3 protein: CASSLFGGLGSGANVLTF
CDR3 DNA: TGTGCCAGCAGCTTATTTGGGGGGCTTGGCTCTGGGGCCAACGTCCTGACTTTC

V gene: TRBV4-3
D gene: .
J gene: TRBJ2-1
clone size: .
CDR3 protein: CASSQDGQKYNEQFF
CDR3 DNA: TGCGCCAGCAGCCAAGATGGGCAGAAGTACAATGAGCAGTTCTTC

V gene: TRBV30
D gene: .
J gene: TRBJ1-3
clone size: many
CDR3 protein: CAGGDGNSGNTIYF
CDR3 DNA: TGTGCCGGGGGGGACGGCAACTCTGGAAACACCATATATTTT

V gene: TRBV29-1
D gene: .
J gene: TRBJ2-1
clone size: few
CDR3 protein: CSVYGLLNEQFF
CDR3 DNA: TGCAGCGTTTATGGACTTCTCAATGAGCAGTTCTTC

V gene: TRBV7-9
D gene: .
J gene: TRBJ2-2
clone size: .
CDR3 protein: CASSHNTGELFF
CDR3 DNA: TGTGCCAGCAGCCATAACACCGGGGAGCTGTTTTTT

V gene: TRBV5-1
D gene: TRBD2
J gene: TRBJ2-3
clone size: many
CDR3 protein: CASSLWTSGGFPDTQYF
CDR3 DNA: TGCGCCAGCAGCCTCTGGACTAGCGGGGGTTTTCCAGATACGCAGTATTTT

V gene: TRBV12-3/TRBV12-4
D gene: .
J gene: TRBJ2-7
clone size: .
CDR3 protein: CASSIEGGAKEQYF
CDR3 DNA: TGTGCCAGCAGTATCGAAGGGGGGGCAAAAGAGCAGTACTTC

V gene: TRBV5-1
D gene: TRBD1
J gene: TRBJ1-3
clone size: many
CDR3 protein: CASSPKDRGHSGNTIYF
CDR3 DNA: TGCGCCAGCAGCCCAAAGGACAGGGGACACTCTGGAAACACCATATATTTT

V gene: TRBV28
D gene: .
J gene: TRBJ2-7
clone size: .
CDR3 protein: CASSSINQGLYEQYF
CDR3 DNA: TGTGCCAGCAGTTCAATTAATCAGGGACTCTACGAGCAGTACTTC